These 3 T cell receptor beta chains were sequenced from one sample in a study of tumor-infiltrating lymphocytes in primary liver carcinoma. Total RNA (around 500 ng) served as template for TCR beta cDNA synthesis primed by a constant-region primer. Libraries covering TCR beta were generated through three nested multiplex PCR rounds (using a slightly modified ARM-PCR). For about 11 cycles apiece, the opening two PCR rounds ran with TRBV1-TRBV30 forward primers and a C-beta reverse primer. TCRdb called the multiplex PCR reads again in MiXCR, with one record for every CDR3 protein. The profile shows 310,000 or so distinct CDR3 sequences, around three fifths of them singletons. Unsorted whole blood yielded the blood RNA, and germline DNA was also extracted. What was sequenced was peripheral blood. Every receptor here comes from a man aged 35 to 55 with primary liver carcinoma and hepatitis B virus infection.

Turning to this clonotype: Mismatch with germline at one junction end may stem from a read error. The chain carries TRBV11-2 and TRBJ2-7, with D maybe TRBD2 (6 bases). The CDR3 runs to 13 residues. In germline, CDR1 is SGHAT, CDR2 FQNNGV. CDR3 coding DNA: TGTGCCAGCAGATTAGTTGGGAGGAGCGAGCAGTACTTC. Encoded protein: CASRLVGRSEQYF.

With respect to this clonotype: This may stem from a read error, because a much larger clone lies one nucleotide away. The rearrangement joins TRBV12-3 or TRBV12-4 to TRBJ2-7; D tentatively reads TRBD1 or TRBD2 (6 bases each). The CDR3 is made up of 13 amino acids. Written as DNA, the CDR3 is TGTGCCAGCAGTGCGGGACACACCTACGATCAGTACTTC. This codes for CASSAGHTYDQYF.

As for this clonotype: A much larger clone differs by one base, so this may be a read error. The chain recombines TRBV6-1 with TRBJ2-7; D uncertain. V shed 2 bases and J shed 9 bases, with 14 bases lying between them. CDR1 MNHNS and CDR2 SASEGT come from the germline V gene. This CDR3 has 13 residues. The CDR3 DNA follows: TGTGCCAGCAGTGAATCGGTTTGGAACGTGCAGTACTTC. This translates into CASSESVWNVQYF.